These 31 T cell receptor beta chains were sequenced from one sample in a study of T cells in Graves' hyperthyroidism and ophthalmopathy. Amplification yielded TCR beta CDR3 regions, with RNA transcripts as the source. A set of HTBI primers served as the primers for a first-round RT-PCR of the TCR CDR3. TCRdb independently ran MiXCR on the multiplex PCR reads; one entry per CDR3 protein. The sample contains roughly 380,000 distinct CDR3 sequences, about 19% of which appear only once. The specimen was blood. Receptor source: a woman between 18 and 30 years old with Graves' hyperthyroidism.

In this sample, this clonotype turned up many times. The rearrangement joins TRBV7-8 to TRBJ2-5; 8 bases are shared with TRBD2. The CDR3 has 16 amino acids. The germline CDR1 and CDR2 sequences are SGHVS and FQNEAQ. Germline trimming cut 5 bases from V and 4 bases from J; bases unmatched to any gene: 12. CDR3 bases: TGTGCCAGCAGCCCCGCGTCCGGGACTAGTCGAGAGACCCAGTACTTC. It encodes CASSPASGTSRETQYF.

This clonotype was found a few times. The chain employs TRBV15 and TRBJ2-4; D is uncertain. V was trimmed by 4 bases and J by 0 bases, leaving 16 bases between them. Per the germline V gene, CDR1 is LNHNV and CDR2 is YYDKDF (reference sequence). This CDR3 spans 17 amino acids. CDR3 amino acids: CATSKRSGSIAKNIQYF. CDR3 coding DNA: TGTGCCACCAGCAAGAGATCGGGCAGCATAGCCAAAAACATTCAGTACTTC.

At least ten counts were recorded for this clonotype. The chain joins TRBV11-2 to TRBJ2-2, with 11 positions matching TRBD2. V lost 5 bases, J lost 5 bases, and 13 bases stayed unmatched. CDR1 is SGHAT, CDR2 FQNNGV, per germline. This CDR3 has 18 amino acids. CDR3 region: CASSPAGLAGGRTGELFF. For the CDR3, the DNA is TGTGCCAGCAGCCCCGCTGGGCTAGCGGGGGGCCGGACCGGGGAGCTGTTTTTT.

This clonotype was detected many times. The chain joins TRBV11-2 to TRBJ2-7; D gene ambiguous. Germline CDR1 reads SGHAT; CDR2 reads FQNNGV. This CDR3 region has 12 residues. The V gene lost 1 base and the J gene lost 6 bases, with 7 bases spanning the gap. The CDR3 sequence: CASSLAGSEQYF. The CDR3 DNA reads TGTGCCAGCAGCTTAGCAGGTTCCGAGCAGTACTTC.

This clonotype has ten or more counts. The chain links TRBV2 to TRBJ1-3; D ambiguous. This CDR3 region has 12 residues. The ends were cut back, 6 bases at V and 1 base at J, with 4 bases in the middle. CDR1 is SNHLY and CDR2 is FYNNEI in the germline V gene. CDR3 residues: CASRGSGNTIYF. CDR3 nucleotides: TGTGCCAGCAGGGGGTCTGGAAACACCATATATTTT.

This clonotype was observed many times. The chain couples TRBV6-1 to TRBJ2-2, with no clear D. This CDR3 is 13 amino acids long. Germline V gives CDR1 MNHNS, CDR2 SASEGT. V lost 6 bases and J 4 bases, leaving 9 bases between the germline ends. CDR3 sequence (DNA): TGTGCCAGCAGCCTTAGTAGCACCGGGGAGCTGTTTTTT. Amino acid sequence: CASSLSSTGELFF.

The chain is built from TRBV6-1 and TRBJ1-1; 11 positions match TRBD1. With V trimmed by 6 bases and J by 4 bases, 10 bases remained unmatched. The V gene's germline CDR1 is MNHNS and CDR2 SASEGT. The CDR3 runs to 16 residues. CDR3 in DNA: TGTGCCAGCAGAATCGGACAGGGGGCCGGGGGCACTGAAGCTTTCTTT. Translated: CASRIGQGAGGTEAFF.

The table lists this clonotype with many counts. The gene calls are TRBV27 and TRBJ2-5, with 9 bases aligning to TRBD2. The V gene's germline CDR1 is MNHEY and CDR2 SMNVEV (reference sequence). The CDR3 totals 16 residues. V gave up 2 bases and J gave up 2 bases; unmatched junction bases: 6. The DNA of the CDR3 is TGTGCCAGCAGTTTAAGTCGGCGGGGGGGTCAAGAGACCCAGTACTTC. This codes for CASSLSRRGGQETQYF.

This clonotype turned up a few times. The chain employs TRBV3-1 and TRBJ1-1; TRBD1 might be the D (5 bases). Deletions cut 7 bases from V and 3 bases from J, with 12 bases between. The CDR3 is 13 amino acids. CDR1 LGHDT and CDR2 YNNKEL come from the germline V gene (reference sequence). The CDR3 DNA reads as TGTGCCAGCACCTCGGGGGGAGACACTGAAGCTTTCTTT. Its protein product is CASTSGGDTEAFF.

This clonotype was counted many times. The chain is built from TRBV30 and TRBJ1-2; D unresolved. V lost 3 bases and J 4 bases, leaving 12 bases between the germline ends. Germline lookup yields CDR1 GTSNPN and CDR2 SVGIG (reference sequence). CDR3 length: 13 amino acids. CDR3 in amino acids: CAWSKSRTYGYTF. CDR3 in DNA: TGTGCCTGGAGCAAGTCCCGGACCTATGGCTACACCTTC.

This clonotype appeared many times. The chain employs TRBV2 and TRBJ2-5; D is possibly TRBD2 (6 bases). The CDR3 length is 14 residues. Per the germline V gene, CDR1 is SNHLY and CDR2 is FYNNEI. Trimming stripped 7 bases from V and 4 bases from J, with 16 bases between. The CDR3 here is CASTARLASETQYF. Written as DNA, the CDR3 is TGTGCCAGCACCGCTCGCCTAGCGTCAGAGACCCAGTACTTC.

This clonotype was detected ten times or more. The CDR3 spells CASSRGTRDRTQYF. The CDR3 nucleotides are TGTGCCAGCAGTCGAGGGACACGCGACAGGACCCAGTACTTC. The chain carries TRBV6-2 or TRBV6-3 and TRBJ2-5, with D possibly TRBD1 on 6 matching bases. The germline CDR1 and CDR2 sequences are MNHEY and SVGEGT. The germline V and J ends were trimmed by 5 bases and 7 bases, with 17 bases remaining between them. There are 14 residues in the CDR3.

This clonotype was seen repeatedly, ten times or more. This rearrangement joins TRBV12-3 or TRBV12-4 to TRBJ1-1, with D possibly being TRBD1 (6 bases). The CDR3 runs 13 residues. Trimming took off 6 bases at V and 3 bases at J, with 11 bases between the two ends. For the CDR3, the DNA is TGTGCCAGCAGGCGGGACACCTACACTGAAGCTTTCTTT. Amino acid sequence: CASRRDTYTEAFF.

This rearrangement joins TRBV12-3 or TRBV12-4 to TRBJ2-5, with TRBD2 identical over 8 bases. J was trimmed by 3 bases and V by 5 bases; bases with no gene match: 5. The length of the CDR3 is 14 residues. The CDR3 here is CASSRGGGKETQYF. DNA of the CDR3: TGTGCCAGCAGTCGGGGGGGGGGCAAAGAGACCCAGTACTTC.

This clonotype showed up many times. The rearrangement joins TRBV18 to TRBJ1-2; 7 nucleotides line up with TRBD1. J gave up 4 bases and V 3 bases, and 5 bases lay outside the gene matches. This CDR3 contains 14 residues. Looked up from germline, CDR1 is KGHSH and CDR2 is LQKENI. Here the CDR3 reads CASSPTGVVYGYTF. As DNA, the CDR3 is TGTGCCAGCTCACCTACAGGGGTCGTCTATGGCTACACCTTC.

This clonotype turned up a few times. This rearrangement joins TRBV3-1 to TRBJ1-5; TRBD1 might be the D (6 bases). The V gene's germline CDR1 is LGHDT and CDR2 YNNKEL (reference sequence). The V and J ends lost 2 bases and 7 bases respectively, with 12 bases between them. The CDR3 runs to 14 residues. This chain's CDR3 is CASSQNRVEQPQHF. CDR3 nucleotide sequence: TGTGCCAGCAGCCAAAACAGGGTAGAGCAGCCCCAGCATTTT. Drawing the rest from reference TRBV3-1 and TRBJ1-5, the complete variable domain is DTAVSQTPKYLVTQMGNDKSIKCEQNLGHDTMYWYKQDSKKFLKIMFSYNNKELIINETVPNRFSPKSPDKAHLNLHINSLELGDSAVYFCASSQNRVEQPQHFGDGTRLSIL.

This clonotype was detected ten times or more. The J gene is TRBJ1-5, the V gene TRBV12-3 or TRBV12-4; D is ambiguous. V gave up 8 bases and J gave up 4 bases, with 6 bases separating them. There are 11 residues in the CDR3. CDR3 bases: TGTGCCAGCGGCTTAAATCAGCCCCAGCATTTT. It translates to CASGLNQPQHF.

This clonotype was seen ten or more times. The CDR3 is CASSDPGRLHEQYF. Here the CDR3 DNA reads TGCGCCAGCAGTGATCCAGGCAGGCTCCACGAGCAGTACTTC. J is TRBJ2-7 and V is TRBV10-1; D unclear. CDR1 is WNHNN, CDR2 SYGVQD, per germline (reference sequence). V was cut by 3 bases and J by 5 bases, with 14 bases left in between. The CDR3 consists of 14 residues.

V is TRBV27 and J is TRBJ2-4; D may match TRBD1 or TRBD2 (7 bases each). V was pared by 5 bases and J by 5 bases, with 22 bases between. The germline V gene has CDR1 MNHEY and CDR2 SMNVEV (reference sequence). The CDR3 has 17 amino acids. The CDR3 DNA sequence: TGTGCCAGCAGTCCGACAGGGACTACCTCGGAACAAAACATTCAGTACTTC. Its translation is CASSPTGTTSEQNIQYF.

This clonotype was recorded at least ten times. This rearrangement joins TRBV30 to TRBJ2-7, with TRBD1 matching 7 bases. This CDR3 has 12 amino acids. Germline CDR1 and CDR2: GTSNPN and SVGIG (reference sequence). The junction had 3 bases not matched to a gene; V was cut back by 5 bases and J by 2 bases. The CDR3 DNA reads TGTGCCTGGTTGGGACAGCCCTACGAGCAGTACTTC. Translated, it gives CAWLGQPYEQYF.

This rearrangement joins TRBV20-1 to TRBJ1-1; 10 nucleotides align to TRBD1. The CDR3 runs to 12 residues. Germline values: CDR1 DFQATT, CDR2 SNEGSKA (reference sequence). Trimming removed 1 base from V and 13 bases from J; junction bases left unmatched: 6. This CDR3 is CSARVTGGTCFF. The CDR3 DNA reads TGCAGTGCTAGAGTGACAGGGGGCACTTGTTTCTTT.

In its sample, this clonotype was seen many times. The chain links TRBV24-1 to TRBJ1-2, with D uncertain. Germline-derived CDR1 and CDR2 are KGHDR and SFDVKD. The V end was cut by 4 bases, the J end by 6 bases, with 14 bases between. The CDR3 length is 14 residues. Here the CDR3 reads CATSDLQVPHGYTF. The CDR3 DNA is TGTGCCACCAGTGACCTACAAGTCCCACATGGCTACACCTTC.

This clonotype was counted at least ten times. The chain's CDR3 is CASSPPELAGGLGQYF. The CDR3 nucleotides are TGTGCCAGCAGTCCCCCCGAACTAGCGGGAGGGCTGGGCCAGTACTTC. This sequence joins TRBV28 and TRBJ2-5; 13 nucleotides line up with TRBD2. The length of the CDR3 is 16 residues. CDR1 is MDHEN, CDR2 SYDVKM, per germline. V was clipped by 5 bases and J by 10 bases; unmatched bases: 13.

This clonotype was seen ten or more times. J is TRBJ2-7 and V is TRBV5-1, with a possible D match to TRBD1 (5 bases). This CDR3 has 16 residues. V lost 0 bases to trimming and J lost 0 bases, with 13 bases between them. CDR1 and CDR2 (germline): SGHRS, YFSETQ. CDR3 in DNA: TGCGCCAGCAGCTTGGGGACACTGAGGAGCTCCTACGAGCAGTACTTC. Encoded protein: CASSLGTLRSSYEQYF.

Ten or more counts support this clonotype. The chain joins TRBV28 to TRBJ1-2, with D perhaps TRBD1 (5 bases). V was clipped by 3 bases and J by 6 bases, with 11 bases between them. The CDR3 has 13 amino acids. Germline V lookup: CDR1 MDHEN, CDR2 SYDVKM. CDR3 in DNA: TGTGCCAGCAGTTTGAAGGGGCCGGATGGCTACACCTTC. As protein: CASSLKGPDGYTF.

This clonotype was seen ten or more times. J is TRBJ2-5 and V is TRBV6-2 or TRBV6-3; 8 bases line up with TRBD1. Trimming cost V 2 bases and J 4 bases; bases outside gene matches: 6. This CDR3 comprises 15 residues. Per germline, CDR1 MNHEY and CDR2 SVGEGT. CDR3 coding DNA: TGTGCCAGCAGTTACCGGACAGGGAGAGGAGAGACCCAGTACTTC. Translation gives CASSYRTGRGETQYF.

In its sample, this clonotype was seen many times. The V gene is TRBV10-3, the J gene TRBJ1-2; D is uncertain. Germline-derived CDR1 and CDR2 are ENHRY and SYGVKD. The CDR3 covers 15 residues. V lost 10 bases and J lost 7, with 25 bases in between. The CDR3 nucleotides read TGTGCCACCCTGGGGAGAGTACTAAGCGAATCTGGCTACACCTTC. Translated, it gives CATLGRVLSESGYTF.

This clonotype occurred a few times. The chain links TRBV18 to TRBJ1-1, with 7 bases fitting TRBD1. Looked up from germline, CDR1 is KGHSH and CDR2 is LQKENI. V gave up 6 bases and J gave up 4 bases; unmatched junction bases: 5. The CDR3 extends over 13 amino acids. The CDR3 DNA sequence: TGTGCCAGCTCCTCGACAGGGAGCACTGAAGCTTTCTTT. It encodes CASSSTGSTEAFF. The variable domain in full, completed from reference TRBV18 and TRBJ1-1, reads NAGVMQNPRHLVRRRGQEARLRCSPMKGHSHVYWYRQLPEEGLKFMVYLQKENIIDESGMPKERFSAEFPKEGPSILRIQQVVRGDSAAYFCASSSTGSTEAFFGQGTRLTVV.

This chain connects TRBV11-2 to TRBJ1-2; TRBD1 matches 7 bases. The CDR3 covers 15 residues. Germline V gives CDR1 SGHAT, CDR2 FQNNGV. V lost 2 bases and J lost 3; bases outside the gene matches: 6. CDR3 nucleotide sequence: TGTGCCAGCAGCTTAATTATCGGACAGGACTATGGCTACACCTTC. It is translated as CASSLIIGQDYGYTF.

This clonotype was seen ten or more times. The V call is TRBV29-1, the J call TRBJ2-5, with 8 bases that match TRBD2. Germline V CDR1 and CDR2: SQVTM, ANQGSEA. The V segment lost 8 bases and the J segment 4 bases; nucleotides outside the gene matches: 15. The CDR3 runs 15 residues. The CDR3 DNA follows: TGCAGCCCTAGACTTGCGCGGGGGGAGCCAGAGACCCAGTACTTC. This encodes CSPRLARGEPETQYF.

This clonotype appeared many times. The chain recombines TRBV20-1 with TRBJ2-5; D perhaps matches TRBD1 (6 bases). Trimming removed 0 bases from V and 5 bases from J, with 13 bases in between. CDR1 is DFQATT, CDR2 SNEGSKA, per germline (reference sequence). The CDR3 length is 14 residues. The CDR3 coding sequence is TGCAGTGCTAGAGACTACAGGGAAAGGGAGACCCAGTACTTC. Translating gives CSARDYRERETQYF.